This T cell receptor beta chain was recovered during a study of T cell changes during pregnancy in multiple sclerosis. Measured with immunoSEQ multiplex PCR; TCRdb has only the in-frame clones, and not every one. Here the sample spans tens of thousands of clones, 75% to 95% being singletons. Germline values: CDR1 SGHRS, CDR2 YFSETQ. The CDR3 is 14 residues long. V shed 5 bases and J shed 0 bases, with 9 bases lying between them. This chain connects TRBV5-1 to TRBJ1-3; D possibly corresponds to TRBD1 (5 bases). This TCR was sampled from a female donor with multiple sclerosis, enrolled in a pregnancy study. The sequences come from CD4+ T cells from peripheral blood mononuclear cells, collected in the third trimester of pregnancy. The CDR3 nucleotides read TGCGCCAGCAGTACCCAGGGCTCTGGAAACACCATATATTTT. It encodes CASSTQGSGNTIYF.